This is a list of T cell receptor beta chains from one sample in a study of blood T cell repertoires in COVID-19. The repertoire was sequenced with immunoSEQ multiplex PCR; TCRdb's copy has only in-frame clones and lacks some. The data contain about 250,000 clones, 86% of them singletons. Material: peripheral blood. The receptors come from a woman aged 60 to 75 who had recovered from COVID-19. The CDR3 runs from the conserved cysteine through the conserved F or W. The order of the fields is J gene, V gene, clone size, D gene, CDR3 protein, CDR3 DNA. D genes are given only for firm matches. Size is omitted from some rows. Given values are once, few, many or a class for expanded clones.

TRBJ1-2 TRBV6-2/TRBV6-3 . . CASSWPEDGYTF TGTGCCAGCAGTTGGCCGGAGGATGGCTACACCTTC
TRBJ1-2 TRBV15 . . CATSRDQYSYTF TGTGCCACCAGCAGAGATCAATACAGCTACACCTTC
TRBJ2-3 TRBV11-2 few . CASSSVSLADTQYF TGTGCCAGCAGCTCGGTTTCATTGGCAGATACGCAGTATTTT
TRBJ1-2 TRBV6-5 . . CASSLNRDHYGYTF TGTGCCAGCAGTTTGAACAGGGATCACTATGGCTACACCTTC
TRBJ2-6 TRBV23-1 . . CASSHPGQPGANVLTF TGCGCCAGCAGTCACCCCGGACAGCCTGGGGCCAACGTCCTGACTTTC
TRBJ2-3 TRBV5-1 . TRBD1 CASSLWDRATDTQYF TGCGCCAGCAGCTTGTGGGACAGGGCCACAGATACGCAGTATTTT
TRBJ2-7 TRBV11-3 . . CASSLDVGGEQYF TGTGCCAGCAGCTTAGATGTCGGGGGAGAGCAGTACTTC
TRBJ2-3 TRBV9 once TRBD2 CASSPSGGGSDTQYF TGTGCCAGCAGCCCGAGCGGGGGGGGGTCAGATACGCAGTATTTT
TRBJ2-6 TRBV27 . . CASSLAPRGANVLTF TGTGCCAGCAGTTTAGCCCCGAGGGGGGCCAACGTCCTGACTTTC
TRBJ2-5 TRBV5-6 . . CASSLGGAETQYF TGTGCCAGCAGTCTGGGGGGGGCAGAGACCCAGTACTTC
TRBJ1-1 TRBV5-5 . . CASSLMMEGTEAFF TGTGCCAGCAGCTTGATGATGGAGGGAACTGAAGCTTTCTTT
TRBJ1-1 TRBV19 . . CASSTGGGAGAGAEAFF TGTGCCAGTAGTACCGGAGGCGGAGCGGGTGCGGGCGCTGAAGCTTTCTTT
TRBJ2-5 TRBV11-2 . TRBD2 CASSPQGLAGAGGIETQYF TGTGCCAGCAGCCCTCAAGGACTAGCGGGGGCCGGGGGGATCGAGACCCAGTACTTC
TRBJ1-6 TRBV4-3 few TRBD1 CASSSTGVGSPLHF TGCGCCAGCAGCTCGACAGGGGTAGGGTCACCCCTCCACTTT
TRBJ1-2 TRBV19 . TRBD1 CASSAGQNYGYTF TGTGCCAGTAGCGCGGGACAGAACTATGGCTACACCTTC
TRBJ1-5 TRBV27 . . CASSPRDSNQPQHF TGTGCCAGCAGTCCCAGGGATAGCAATCAGCCCCAGCATTTT
TRBJ1-2 TRBV2 once TRBD1 CASSALTGFGYTF TGTGCCAGCAGCGCCCTGACAGGGTTCGGCTACACCTTC
TRBJ2-2 TRBV24-1 many . CATRSPGLYTGELFF TGTGCCACCAGATCCCCCGGGTTGTACACCGGGGAGCTGTTTTTT
TRBJ1-3 TRBV5-6 . . CASSLEVAGGNTIYF TGTGCCAGCAGCTTGGAGGTGGCGGGCGGAAACACCATATATTTT
TRBJ1-5 TRBV24-1 . TRBD1 CATSDLQGDGQPQHF TGTGCCACCAGTGATTTGCAGGGGGACGGGCAGCCCCAGCATTTT
TRBJ2-1 TRBV12-5 . TRBD2 CASGPGTSGGQYNEQFF TGTGCTAGTGGTCCGGGGACTAGCGGGGGCCAATACAATGAGCAGTTCTTC
TRBJ2-6 TRBV5-1 . . CASSGTASGANVLTF TGCGCCAGCAGCGGTACTGCCTCTGGGGCCAACGTCCTGACTTTC
TRBJ2-2 TRBV6-4 . TRBD1 CASSDSGTGGTGELFF TGTGCCAGCAGTGACTCCGGGACAGGGGGCACCGGGGAGCTGTTTTTT
TRBJ2-6 TRBV6-2/TRBV6-3 . . CASSPHSGANVLTF TGTGCCAGCAGCCCACATTCTGGGGCCAACGTCCTGACTTTC
TRBJ2-3 TRBV5-1 . TRBD2 CASRRDPPSGGRTDTQYF TGCGCCAGCAGACGGGATCCGCCTAGCGGGGGCCGCACAGATACGCAGTATTTT
TRBJ2-7 TRBV19 . TRBD2 CASSISSGGPVTYEQYF TGTGCCAGTAGTATTAGTAGCGGGGGCCCCGTTACCTACGAGCAGTACTTC
TRBJ2-1 TRBV3-1/TRBV3-2 . TRBD2 CASSQVYGGADEQFF TGTGCCAGCAGCCAAGTGTACGGGGGGGCTGATGAGCAGTTCTTC
TRBJ2-7 TRBV15 . TRBD2 CATSRDRGAYEQYF TGTGCCACCAGCAGAGACCGGGGGGCCTACGAGCAGTACTTC
TRBJ2-5 TRBV2 . . CASSEQAKETQYF TGTGCCAGCAGTGAACAGGCTAAAGAGACCCAGTACTTC
TRBJ2-7 TRBV7-9 . TRBD1 CASSIRTGGYEQYF TGTGCCAGCAGCATACGGACAGGGGGCTACGAGCAGTACTTC
TRBJ2-7 TRBV7-9 few . CASSPDRMFYEQYF TGTGCCAGCAGCCCCGACAGGATGTTCTACGAGCAGTACTTC
TRBJ2-7 TRBV11-3 . . CASSAGIEQYF TGTGCCAGCAGCGCGGGGATCGAGCAGTACTTC
TRBJ1-4 TRBV5-4 . . CASRNGGATNEKLFF TGTGCCAGCAGGAACGGAGGAGCAACTAATGAAAAACTGTTTTTT
TRBJ2-6 TRBV27 once . CASSLMASGANVLTF TGTGCCAGCAGTTTAATGGCATCTGGGGCCAACGTCCTGACTTTC
TRBJ2-7 TRBV28 . . CASREGAAYEQYF TGTGCCAGCAGAGAAGGGGCAGCGTACGAGCAGTACTTC
TRBJ2-3 TRBV9 . . CASSVDRRGGTDTQYF TGTGCCAGCAGCGTTGACCGGCGGGGCGGCACAGATACGCAGTATTTT
TRBJ1-2 TRBV19 . TRBD1 CASSIPPGQGLGGYTF TGTGCCAGTAGTATTCCACCGGGACAGGGACTTGGAGGCTACACCTTC
TRBJ2-5 TRBV5-5 . TRBD1 CASSLEGTGAETQYF TGTGCCAGCAGCTTGGAAGGCACAGGGGCGGAGACCCAGTACTTC
TRBJ2-2 TRBV4-2 . TRBD2 CASSQEEAGYTGELFF TGTGCCAGCAGCCAAGAGGAAGCGGGGTACACCGGGGAGCTGTTTTTT
TRBJ1-2 TRBV12-3/TRBV12-4 . . CASSLISTVGYTF TGTGCCAGCAGTTTAATTTCGACAGTCGGCTACACCTTC
TRBJ2-3 TRBV3-1/TRBV3-2 . TRBD2 CASSQEMVAGADTQYF TGTGCCAGCAGCCAAGAAATGGTAGCGGGGGCAGATACGCAGTATTTT
TRBJ1-2 TRBV29-1 once TRBD1 CSVGDREGYGYTF TGCAGCGTTGGGGACAGGGAGGGCTATGGCTACACCTTC
TRBJ1-2 TRBV19 . TRBD1 CASAGGIYGYTF TGTGCCAGTGCAGGGGGAATCTATGGCTACACCTTC
TRBJ1-2 TRBV4-1 . TRBD1 CASSQDRDRGAGYTF TGCGCCAGCAGCCAAGACCGGGACAGGGGGGCGGGCTACACCTTC
TRBJ1-4 TRBV4-3 . . CASSQDSRGNEKLFF TGCGCCAGCAGCCAAGATTCCAGGGGTAATGAAAAACTGTTTTTT
TRBJ1-4 TRBV19 once . CASSIKLDGLGFEKLFF TGTGCCAGTAGTATAAAATTAGATGGACTGGGCTTTGAAAAACTGTTTTTT
TRBJ2-3 TRBV5-1 few . CASSPSPPEAQYF TGCGCCAGCAGCCCATCTCCCCCTGAGGCGCAGTATTTT
TRBJ1-6 TRBV20-1 few . CSAGTRVPLHF TGCAGTGCTGGGACACGGGTCCCCCTCCACTTT
TRBJ2-3 TRBV6-1 once . CASSEAGHRPRIDTQYF TGTGCCAGCAGTGAAGCGGGACACCGTCCTCGCATAGATACGCAGTATTTT
TRBJ2-5 TRBV7-9 . . CASSLGVNQETQYF TGTGCCAGCAGCTTAGGTGTCAACCAAGAGACCCAGTACTTC
TRBJ1-2 TRBV11-2 . . CASTSLLAEGYTF TGTGCCAGCACCTCTCTTCTGGCGGAGGGCTACACCTTC
TRBJ2-7 TRBV4-1 . . CASSHSGAAPYEQYF TGCGCCAGCAGCCACTCGGGAGCGGCCCCCTACGAGCAGTACTTC
TRBJ1-1 TRBV9 . TRBD1 CASSPGRGRTEAFF TGTGCCAGCAGCCCGGGCAGGGGGCGAACTGAAGCTTTCTTT
TRBJ1-3 TRBV7-2 . TRBD1 CASSFSGTGDGNTIYF TGTGCCAGCAGCTTCTCCGGGACAGGGGACGGAAACACCATATATTTT
TRBJ1-6 TRBV9 once . CASSQNNSPLHF TGTGCCAGCAGCCAGAATAATTCACCCCTCCACTTT
TRBJ1-2 TRBV10-3 . TRBD1 CAISDQAAGQGAANGYTF TGTGCCATCAGTGACCAGGCCGCGGGACAGGGGGCTGCTAACGGCTACACCTTC